This T cell receptor beta chain derives from a study of post-analysis software for immune sequencing data. Study-level information: The courses of disease that were included comprised relapsing-remitting, secondary progressive and progressive-relapsing multiple sclerosis. Study findings and constraints: Controls had significantly higher normalized Chao1 diversity than multiple sclerosis patients. Four or five TRBV segments were more frequent in patients than controls; TRBV5-6, TRBV5-1 and TRBV20-1 belonged to this group. Same-batch samples co-clustered strongly by F measure.

CDR1 and CDR2 from the germline V gene are MNHEY and SVGAGI. This CDR3 is built from 12 residues. The ends lost 8 bases at V and 8 bases at J; junction bases unmatched: 8. With respect to this clonotype: Its antigen remains unknown.

TCR beta cDNA libraries had unique molecular identifiers. Input amounts of 1 to 10 million T cells were used. These gave roughly 0.5 million cDNA molecules, so each molecule approximated one T cell. From the PCR reads, TCRdb called clonotypes with MiXCR, one entry per CDR3 protein. The data show 170,000 or so distinct CDR3 sequences, with about 29% seen just once and approximately 1.4% held by the top ten. This chain links TRBV6-5 with TRBJ1-2, with TRBD1 matching 7 bases. The clonotype was recovered from a girl aged 10 to 17 with multiple sclerosis. The sequenced sample consisted of blood. CDR3 nucleotide sequence: TGTGCCAGCGGGGACAGACGCGTCGGCTACACCTTC. This translates into CASGDRRVGYTF.